Listed below are T cell receptor beta chains from one sample, sequenced in a study of T cell repertoires in cytomegalovirus infection. TCRdb itself ran the reads through MiXCR, one entry per CDR3 protein. The sample yields 250,000 to 300,000 distinct CDR3 sequences, roughly an eighth seen once. The sequencing input was PBMCs. The receptors come from a human donor in good health (CMV status not recorded). Some clones in this sample may be carry-over from other donors' samples. CDR3s leave out the opening cysteine and the closing phenylalanine or tryptophan. A D gene is named only where the DNA matches it firmly.

cdr3_aa v_call d_call
SASEMAYEQY TRBV20-1 -
ASSLRFGSSYNEQF TRBV12-3/TRBV12-4 -
SVAVGFYDYT TRBV29-1 -
ASSSRQENSNQPQH TRBV27 -
ASHRKNLPLSNQPQH TRBV28 -
ASSLGGLPIEAF TRBV5-8 -
ASSYGSYEQY TRBV12-3/TRBV12-4 -
SATAPTYEQY TRBV20-1 -
ASREPGPGAGYT TRBV5-4 -
ASSLLGLETQY TRBV5-4 -
ASSYSKGRWETQY TRBV6-8 -
ASSQTPGLADNNEQF TRBV3-1 TRBD2
ASSSRQGGSYNEQF TRBV12-3/TRBV12-4 -
ATSDFDDGLSGGELF TRBV24-1 -
SVGGESSYNEQF TRBV20-1 -
ASSYPTSDPCYEQY TRBV6-5 -
ASSYGQGNQPQH TRBV6-5 -
ASTTRTNTEAF TRBV2 -
ASGGLTDTQY TRBV6-2/TRBV6-3 -
ASRSLHEQY TRBV6-2/TRBV6-3 -
ASSYGLAEGYNEQF TRBV6-6 TRBD2